What follows describes a single TCR beta chain. This specimen belongs to a study of human T cells and chemical hapten exposure. TCRdb called the RACE reads again in MiXCR, with one record for every CDR3 protein. Of around 120,000 distinct CDR3 sequences listed, roughly 15% are singletons. Time point here: patch test 1, 2 weeks after DPC sensitization. The treatment denotes: therapeutic diphenylcyclopropenone sensitization with weekly scalp DPC. Trimming shortened V by 1 base and J by 0 bases, and 9 bases separated the two germline ends. Germline CDR1 SGHVS, CDR2 FNYEAQ. This CDR3 is 16 amino acids long.

This receptor was identified in a man aged 18 to 30 with alopecia areata. Some clones in this sample may be carry-over from other donors' samples. Sequences were derived from whole blood, sampled in connection with sensitization to the hapten diphenylcyclopropenone (DPC). This chain links TRBV7-6 with TRBJ2-2; D gene unclear. CDR3 sequence (DNA): TGTGCCAGCAGCTTAGTTGTCGCGTCGAACACCGGGGAGCTGTTTTTT. Amino acid sequence: CASSLVVASNTGELFF. Supplemented by reference TRBV7-6 and TRBJ2-2, the full variable domain reads GAGVSQSPRYKVTKRGQDVALRCDPISGHVSLYWYRQALGQGPEFLTYFNYEAQQDKSGLPNDRFSAERPEGSISTLTIQRTEQRDSAMYRCASSLVVASNTGELFFGEGSRLTVL.